One and the same sample provided the 16 T cell receptor beta chains below, sequenced in a study of blood T cell repertoires in COVID-19. Generated by immunoSEQ multiplex PCR, the TCRdb table keeps only in-frame clones and is missing some. The table lists some 390,000 clones, 70% to 90% of them singletons, with about 1.6% in the top ten. The sample consisted of peripheral blood. All receptors come from a woman aged 40 to 55 with COVID-19, enrolled during active disease.

The chain is built from TRBV19 and TRBJ1-2, with TRBD1 matching over 8 bases. The CDR3 consists of 15 residues. The junction had 6 bases not matched to a gene; V was cut back by 6 bases and J by 0 bases. Germline CDR1 reads LNHDA; CDR2 reads SQIVND (reference sequence). The CDR3: CASSFRGQANYGYTF. As DNA, the CDR3 is TGTGCCAGTAGCTTCAGGGGGCAAGCTAACTATGGCTACACCTTC.

The V call is TRBV27, the J call TRBJ2-3; 7 bases match TRBD2. Per germline, CDR1 MNHEY and CDR2 SMNVEV (reference sequence). Trimming removed 5 bases from V and 0 bases from J; junction bases left unmatched: 8. The CDR3 loop spans 16 amino acids. This chain's CDR3 is CASSLAAGTSTDTQYF. Written as DNA, the CDR3 is TGTGCCAGCAGTCTCGCAGCGGGGACGAGCACAGATACGCAGTATTTT.

The V gene is TRBV11-3, the J gene TRBJ1-1, with D hard to call. The CDR3 loop spans 15 amino acids. Trimming took 6 bases from V and 2 from J, leaving 16 bases between them. Germline values: CDR1 SGHNT, CDR2 YENEEA. DNA of the CDR3: TGTGCCAGCAGTTTCGGACGGGGTGCCAACACTGAAGCTTTCTTT. Protein: CASSFGRGANTEAFF.

The V and J genes are TRBV12-3 or TRBV12-4 and TRBJ2-5; TRBD1 matches at 7 bases. The ends lost 5 bases at V and 2 bases at J; junction bases unmatched: 2. The CDR3 spans 13 residues. CDR3 loop: CASSADRQETQYF. The CDR3 coding sequence is TGTGCCAGCAGTGCGGACAGGCAAGAGACCCAGTACTTC.

The chain combines TRBV5-4 with TRBJ1-1; 7 bases fit TRBD1. In germline, CDR1 is SGHNT, CDR2 YYREEE (reference sequence). Trimming cost V 6 bases and J 2 bases; bases outside gene matches: 13. This CDR3 is 16 amino acids long. The CDR3 nucleotides are TGTGCCAGCACAACGGGGGCCCAGGGGGTAAACACTGAAGCTTTCTTT. Amino acids: CASTTGAQGVNTEAFF. Full variable domain (outside the CDR3, taken from reference TRBV5-4 and TRBJ1-1): ETGVTQSPTHLIKTRGQQVTLRCSSQSGHNTVSWYQQALGQGPQFIFQYYREEENGRGNFPPRFSGLQFPNYSSELNVNALELDDSALYLCASTTGAQGVNTEAFFGQGTRLTVV.

The V gene is TRBV28, the J gene TRBJ1-2, with 7 bases identical to TRBD1. The CDR3 loop spans 14 amino acids. The germline gives CDR1 MDHEN, CDR2 SYDVKM. The ends lost 2 bases at V and 2 bases at J; junction bases unmatched: 2. CDR3 nucleotides: TGTGCCAGCAGTTTAGGGGGACAGAACTATGGCTACACCTTC. Its protein is CASSLGGQNYGYTF.

V is TRBV7-9 and J is TRBJ1-1, with 8 positions matching TRBD1. Germline lookup yields CDR1 SEHNR and CDR2 FQNEAQ (reference sequence). The CDR3 totals 16 residues. With V trimmed by 3 bases and J by 5 bases, 11 bases remained unmatched. The CDR3 DNA sequence: TGTGCCAGCAGCTTGGCAGGGGGCGTAATAAGGACTGAAGCTTTCTTT. Translated, it gives CASSLAGGVIRTEAFF.

CDR3 protein: CASSPTGTGPYNEQFF. The CDR3 nucleotides read TGTGCCAGCTCACCAACCGGGACAGGTCCCTACAATGAGCAGTTCTTC. This rearrangement joins TRBV18 to TRBJ2-1; TRBD1 agrees at 8 bases. This CDR3 has 16 residues. In germline, CDR1 is KGHSH, CDR2 LQKENI. Trimming at V came to 2 bases and at J to 2 bases, leaving 5 bases not matched to a gene.

The chain combines TRBV5-4 with TRBJ2-7; the D gene is possibly TRBD2 (7 bases). This CDR3 comprises 16 residues. Per the germline V gene, CDR1 is SGHNT and CDR2 is YYREEE (reference sequence). V was pared by 4 bases and J by 2 bases, with 19 bases between. The CDR3 DNA reads as TGTGCCAGCAGCGCGGGAGCTCCGGGACAAGCCTACGAGCAGTACTTC. This codes for CASSAGAPGQAYEQYF.

This rearrangement joins TRBV28 to TRBJ1-5; possibly TRBD1 for D (5 bases). The germline CDR1 and CDR2 sequences are MDHEN and SYDVKM. This CDR3 comprises 13 residues. V lost 4 bases, J lost 2 bases, and 6 bases lay in between. CDR3 region: CASSWGGNQPQHF. The CDR3, as DNA: TGTGCCAGCAGTTGGGGCGGCAATCAGCCCCAGCATTTT.

The CDR3 coding sequence is TGTGCCAGCAGCCAAGTGGCGGCAGGGGCGCCTGGCTACACCTTC. It specifies CASSQVAAGAPGYTF. The chain is built from TRBV3-1 (or the pseudogene TRBV3-2) and TRBJ1-2, with D maybe TRBD1 (6 bases). Trimming stripped 1 base from V and 7 bases from J, with 16 bases between. The CDR3 length is 15 residues. CDR1 is LGHDT and CDR2 is YNNKEL in the germline V gene (reference sequence).

This chain connects TRBV9 to TRBJ2-7; D is undetermined. The V end was cut by 0 bases, the J end by 7 bases, with 11 bases between. The CDR3 length is 13 residues. Germline lookup yields CDR1 SGDLS and CDR2 YYNGEE. This CDR3 is CASSVALTVEQYF. CDR3 bases: TGTGCCAGCAGCGTAGCTCTAACAGTGGAGCAGTACTTC.

The chain combines TRBV4-2 with TRBJ1-1; D might be TRBD1 (6 bases). In germline, CDR1 is LGHNA, CDR2 YNFKEQ. V gave up 0 bases and J gave up 5 bases, with 10 bases separating them. This CDR3 is built from 14 residues. CDR3 DNA sequence: TGTGCCAGCAGCCAAGAGAACAGGGTGACTGAAGCTTTCTTT. It yields the protein CASSQENRVTEAFF.

The chain has TRBV11-2 and TRBJ2-2, with a tentative D call TRBD1 (9 bases). Germline CDR1 reads SGHAT; CDR2 reads FQNNGV. V gave up 4 bases and J gave up 6 bases, with 27 bases separating them. The CDR3 spans 19 residues. For the CDR3, the DNA is TGTGCCAGCAGCTCGGGGGGGCTAGGAGGGACAGGGAAGGCCGGGGAGCTGTTTTTT. Encoded protein: CASSSGGLGGTGKAGELFF. Full variable domain (outside the CDR3, taken from reference TRBV11-2 and TRBJ2-2): EAGVAQSPRYKIIEKRQSVAFWCNPISGHATLYWYQQILGQGPKLLIQFQNNGVVDDSQLPKDRFSAERLKGVDSTLKIQPAKLEDSAVYLCASSSGGLGGTGKAGELFFGEGSRLTVL.

J is TRBJ1-6 and V is TRBV27; no reliable D call. The CDR3 totals 14 residues. The germline gives CDR1 MNHEY, CDR2 SMNVEV (reference sequence). V was shortened by 4 bases and J by 7 bases, with 11 bases between the two germline ends. CDR3 coding DNA: TGTGCCAGCAGTTATACGGGTCGAAATTCACCCCTCCACTTT. This sequence encodes CASSYTGRNSPLHF.

The chain joins TRBV11-2 to TRBJ2-5, with D possibly TRBD1 on 5 matching bases. From germline, CDR1 is SGHAT and CDR2 FQNNGV. V gave up 4 bases and J gave up 1 base, with 13 bases separating them. CDR3 size: 15 residues. The DNA of the CDR3 is TGTGCCAGCAGCTATACCTATGACAGCCAAGAGACCCAGTACTTC. Protein: CASSYTYDSQETQYF.